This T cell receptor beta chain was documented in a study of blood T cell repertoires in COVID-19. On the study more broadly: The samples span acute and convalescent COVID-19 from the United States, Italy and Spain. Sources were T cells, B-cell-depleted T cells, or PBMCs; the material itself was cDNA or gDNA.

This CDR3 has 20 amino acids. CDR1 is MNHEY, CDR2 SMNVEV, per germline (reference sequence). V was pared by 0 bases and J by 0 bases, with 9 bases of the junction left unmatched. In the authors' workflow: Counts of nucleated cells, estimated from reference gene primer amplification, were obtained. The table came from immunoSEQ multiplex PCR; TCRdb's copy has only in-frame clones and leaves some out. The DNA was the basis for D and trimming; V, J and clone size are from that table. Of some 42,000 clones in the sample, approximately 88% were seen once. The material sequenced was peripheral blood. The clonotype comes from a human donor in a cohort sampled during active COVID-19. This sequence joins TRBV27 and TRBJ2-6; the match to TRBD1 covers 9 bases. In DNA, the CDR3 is TGTGCCAGCAGTTTATCGGAAACCGGGACAGGGTTCTCTGGGGCCAACGTCCTGACTTTC. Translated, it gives CASSLSETGTGFSGANVLTF.